This entry describes one T cell receptor (beta chain). Its specificity is not known. One entry per CDR3 protein, called by TCRdb with MiXCR from the 5' RACE reads. This sample has about 800,000 distinct CDR3 sequences, with about 10% found just once. The data originate from a study of CD8 T cells in ankylosing spondylitis. Study results and limitations: As for the disease-linked clones, they showed a CD8+ phenotype and occurred at relatively low frequencies in peripheral blood. A TCR beta motif made of several highly homologous variants seemed typical of ankylosing spondylitis blood.

This receptor was taken from a male donor with ankylosing spondylitis. The specimen sequenced was blood, either unsorted or a sorted T cell fraction (not recorded which).

The CDR3 DNA reads TGCAGTGCTAGGCCACCGTACTCTGGGGCCAACGTCCTGACTTTC. This translates into CSARPPYSGANVLTF. This chain joins TRBV20-1 and TRBJ2-6; D remains unclear. The CDR3 has 15 amino acids. V was pared by 3 bases and J by 0 bases, with 9 bases between. Germline V gene lookup returns CDR1 DFQATT and CDR2 SNEGSKA (reference sequence).